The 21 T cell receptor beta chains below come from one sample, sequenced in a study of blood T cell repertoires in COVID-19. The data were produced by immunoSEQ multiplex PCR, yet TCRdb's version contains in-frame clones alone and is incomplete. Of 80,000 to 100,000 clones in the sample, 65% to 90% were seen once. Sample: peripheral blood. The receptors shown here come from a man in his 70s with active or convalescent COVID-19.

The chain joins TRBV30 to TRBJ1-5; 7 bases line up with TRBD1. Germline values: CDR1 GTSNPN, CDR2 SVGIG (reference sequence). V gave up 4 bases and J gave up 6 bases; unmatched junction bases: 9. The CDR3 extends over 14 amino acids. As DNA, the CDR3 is TGTGCCTGGAATGGAGGGACAGAAGGTCAGCCCCAGCATTTT. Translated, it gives CAWNGGTEGQPQHF. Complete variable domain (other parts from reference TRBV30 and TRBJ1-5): SQTIHQWPATLVQPVGSPLSLECTVEGTSNPNLYWYRQAAGRGLQLLFYSVGIGQISSEVPQNLSASRPQDRQFILSSKKLLLSDSGFYLCAWNGGTEGQPQHFGDGTRLSIL.

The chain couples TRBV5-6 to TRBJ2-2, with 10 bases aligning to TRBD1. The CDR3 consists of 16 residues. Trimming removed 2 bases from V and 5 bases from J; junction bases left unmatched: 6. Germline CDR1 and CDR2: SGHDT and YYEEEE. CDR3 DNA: TGTGCCAGCAGCTTCTACCCGGGACAGGGGACCGGGGAGCTGTTTTTT. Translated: CASSFYPGQGTGELFF.

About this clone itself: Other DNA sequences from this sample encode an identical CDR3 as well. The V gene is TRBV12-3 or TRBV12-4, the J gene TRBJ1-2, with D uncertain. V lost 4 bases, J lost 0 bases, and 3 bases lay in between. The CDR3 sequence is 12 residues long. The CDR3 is CASSYSNYGYTF. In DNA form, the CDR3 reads TGTGCCAGCAGTTACTCTAACTATGGCTACACCTTC.

The CDR3 nucleotides are TGTGCCAGCAGCCCCAGGCTAGCGGGGGGGCGAGAGACCCAGTACTTC. Its protein product is CASSPRLAGGRETQYF. V is TRBV9 and J is TRBJ2-5, with TRBD2 identical over 12 bases. The CDR3 extends over 16 amino acids. Trimming at V came to 4 bases and at J to 4 bases, leaving 8 bases not matched to a gene. Germline assignment: CDR1 SGDLS and CDR2 YYNGEE. The variable domain in full, completed from reference TRBV9 and TRBJ2-5, reads DSGVTQTPKHLITATGQRVTLRCSPRSGDLSVYWYQQSLDQGLQFLIQYYNGEERAKGNILERFSAQQFPDLHSELNLSSLELGDSALYFCASSPRLAGGRETQYFGPGTRLLVL.

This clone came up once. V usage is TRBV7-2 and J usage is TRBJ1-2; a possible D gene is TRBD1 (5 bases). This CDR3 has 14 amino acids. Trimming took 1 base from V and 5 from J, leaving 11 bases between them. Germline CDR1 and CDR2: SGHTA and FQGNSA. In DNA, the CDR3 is TGTGCCAGCAGCTTAGGGGGCGGGAGATATGGCTACACCTTC. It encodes CASSLGGGRYGYTF.

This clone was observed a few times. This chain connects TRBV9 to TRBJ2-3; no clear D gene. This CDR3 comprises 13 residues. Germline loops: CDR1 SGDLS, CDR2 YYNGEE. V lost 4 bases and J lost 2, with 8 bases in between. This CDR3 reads CASSPQVTDTQYF. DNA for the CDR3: TGTGCCAGCAGCCCACAAGTCACAGATACGCAGTATTTT.

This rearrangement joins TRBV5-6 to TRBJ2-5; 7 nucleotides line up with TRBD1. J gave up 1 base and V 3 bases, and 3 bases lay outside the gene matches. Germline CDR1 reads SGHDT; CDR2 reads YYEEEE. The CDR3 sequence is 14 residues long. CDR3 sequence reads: CASSYRQGQETQYF. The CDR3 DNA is TGTGCCAGCAGCTACCGACAGGGCCAAGAGACCCAGTACTTC.

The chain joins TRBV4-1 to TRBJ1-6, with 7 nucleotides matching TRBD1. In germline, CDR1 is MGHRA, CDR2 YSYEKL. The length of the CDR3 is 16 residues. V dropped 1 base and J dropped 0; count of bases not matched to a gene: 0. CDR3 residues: CASSQGQGSYNSPLHF. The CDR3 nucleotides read TGCGCCAGCAGCCAAGGACAGGGCTCCTATAATTCACCCCTCCACTTT.

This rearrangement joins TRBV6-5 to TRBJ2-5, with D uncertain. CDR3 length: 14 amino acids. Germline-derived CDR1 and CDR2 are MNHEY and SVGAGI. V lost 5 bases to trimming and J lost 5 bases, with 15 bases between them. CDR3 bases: TGTGCCAGCAGTCACCGACCTTCGAGGGAGACCCAGTACTTC. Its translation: CASSHRPSRETQYF.

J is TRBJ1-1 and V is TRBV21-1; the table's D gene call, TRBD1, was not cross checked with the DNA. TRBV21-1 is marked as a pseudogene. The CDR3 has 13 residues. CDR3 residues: CASRKTGGARAFF. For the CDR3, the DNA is TGTGCCAGCAGGAAAACAGGGGGCGCGAGGGCTTTCTTT.

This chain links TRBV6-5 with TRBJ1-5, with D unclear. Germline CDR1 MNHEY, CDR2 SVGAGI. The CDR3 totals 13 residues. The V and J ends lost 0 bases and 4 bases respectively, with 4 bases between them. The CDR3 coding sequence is TGTGCCAGCAGTTACTCGTCGAATCAGCCCCAGCATTTT. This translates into CASSYSSNQPQHF.

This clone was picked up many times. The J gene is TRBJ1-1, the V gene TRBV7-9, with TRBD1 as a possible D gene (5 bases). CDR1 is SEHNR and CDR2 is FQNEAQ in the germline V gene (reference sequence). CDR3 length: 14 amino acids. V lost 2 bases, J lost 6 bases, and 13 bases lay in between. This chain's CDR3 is CASSLRGGEAEAFF. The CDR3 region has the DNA TGTGCCAGCAGCTTACGGGGAGGGGAGGCTGAAGCTTTCTTT.

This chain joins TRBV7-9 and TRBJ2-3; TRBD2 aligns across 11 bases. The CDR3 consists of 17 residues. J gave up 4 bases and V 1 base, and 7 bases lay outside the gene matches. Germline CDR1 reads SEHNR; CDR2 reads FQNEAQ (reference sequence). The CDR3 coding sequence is TGTGCCAGCAGCTTAGGGAGGGGGGGACTAGCGGCAGATACGCAGTATTTT. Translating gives CASSLGRGGLAADTQYF. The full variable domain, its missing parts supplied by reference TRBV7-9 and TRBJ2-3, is DTGVSQNPRHKITKRGQNVTFRCDPISEHNRLYWYRQTLGQGPEFLTYFQNEAQLEKSRLLSDRFSAERPKGSFSTLEIQRTEQGDSAMYLCASSLGRGGLAADTQYFGPGTRLTVL.

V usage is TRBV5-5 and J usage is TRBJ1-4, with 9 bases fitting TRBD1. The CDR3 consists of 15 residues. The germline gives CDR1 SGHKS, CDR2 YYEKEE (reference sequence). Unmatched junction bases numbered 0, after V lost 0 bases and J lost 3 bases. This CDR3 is CASSLDRGPNEKLFF. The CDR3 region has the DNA TGTGCCAGCAGCTTGGACAGGGGGCCTAATGAAAAACTGTTTTTT.

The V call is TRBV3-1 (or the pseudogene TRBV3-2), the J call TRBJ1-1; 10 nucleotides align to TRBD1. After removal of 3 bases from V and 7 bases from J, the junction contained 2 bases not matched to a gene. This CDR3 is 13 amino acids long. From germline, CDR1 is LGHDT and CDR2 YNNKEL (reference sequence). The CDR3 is CASSHWDRGEAFF. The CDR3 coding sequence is TGTGCCAGCAGCCACTGGGACAGGGGTGAAGCTTTCTTT.

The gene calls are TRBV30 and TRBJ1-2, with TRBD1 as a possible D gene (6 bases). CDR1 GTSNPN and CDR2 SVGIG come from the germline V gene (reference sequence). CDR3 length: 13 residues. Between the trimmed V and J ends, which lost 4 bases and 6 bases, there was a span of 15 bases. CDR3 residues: CAWTYRGANGYTF. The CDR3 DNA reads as TGTGCCTGGACCTACCGGGGGGCGAATGGCTACACCTTC.

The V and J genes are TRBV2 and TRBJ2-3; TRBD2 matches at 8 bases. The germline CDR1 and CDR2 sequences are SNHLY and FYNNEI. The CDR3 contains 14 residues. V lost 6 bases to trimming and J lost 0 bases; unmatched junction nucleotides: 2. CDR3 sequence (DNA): TGTGCCAGCAGGGCTAGCGGGAGCACAGATACGCAGTATTTT. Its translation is CASRASGSTDTQYF.

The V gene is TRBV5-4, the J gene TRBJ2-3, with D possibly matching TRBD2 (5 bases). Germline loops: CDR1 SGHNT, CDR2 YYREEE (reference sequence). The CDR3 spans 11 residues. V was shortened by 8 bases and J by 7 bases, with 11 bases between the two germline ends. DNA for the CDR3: TGTGCCAGTCACCGGGGAAATACGCAGTATTTT. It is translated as CASHRGNTQYF.

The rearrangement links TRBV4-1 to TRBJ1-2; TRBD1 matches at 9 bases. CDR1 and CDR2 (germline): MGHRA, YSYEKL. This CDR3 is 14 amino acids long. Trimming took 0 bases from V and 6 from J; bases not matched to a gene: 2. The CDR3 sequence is CASSQETGGNGYTF. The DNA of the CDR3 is TGCGCCAGCAGCCAAGAGACAGGGGGTAATGGCTACACCTTC.

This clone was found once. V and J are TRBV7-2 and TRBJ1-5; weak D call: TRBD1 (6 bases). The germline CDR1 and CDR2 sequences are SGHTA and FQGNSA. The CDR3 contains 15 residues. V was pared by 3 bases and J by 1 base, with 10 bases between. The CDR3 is CASSFQGGSNQPQHF. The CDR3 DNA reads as TGTGCCAGCAGCTTCCAAGGGGGAAGCAATCAGCCCCAGCATTTT.

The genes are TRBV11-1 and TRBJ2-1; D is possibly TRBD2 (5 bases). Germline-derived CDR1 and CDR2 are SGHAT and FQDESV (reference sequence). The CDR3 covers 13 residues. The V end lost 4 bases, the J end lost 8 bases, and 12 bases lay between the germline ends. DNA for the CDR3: TGTGCCAGCAGCTCAACCACTAGTTATGAGCAGTTCTTC. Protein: CASSSTTSYEQFF.